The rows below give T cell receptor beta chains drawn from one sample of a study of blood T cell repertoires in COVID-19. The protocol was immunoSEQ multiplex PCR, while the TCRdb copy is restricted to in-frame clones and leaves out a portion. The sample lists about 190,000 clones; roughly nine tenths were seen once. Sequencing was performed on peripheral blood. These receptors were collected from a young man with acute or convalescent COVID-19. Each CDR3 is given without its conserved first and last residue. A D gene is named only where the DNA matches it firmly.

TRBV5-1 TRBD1 ASSLGDRVGTEAF
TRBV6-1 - ASSEIGLIYGYT
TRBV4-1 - ASSREALATGHTQY
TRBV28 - ASSLTPGTPL
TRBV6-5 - ASSYLDPEEKLF
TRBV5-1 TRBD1 ASSFDRANEQF
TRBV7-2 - ASSLDRSFEAF
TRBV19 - ASEDRFQETQY
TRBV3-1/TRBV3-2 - ASSQTTRYQETQY
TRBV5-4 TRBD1 ASSVGTGSDQPQH
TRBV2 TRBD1 ASRESWGQGARSGTGKNIQY
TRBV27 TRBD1 ASSLGTGGAYT
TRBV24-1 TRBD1 ATSPGQGFSYEQY
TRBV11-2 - ASSLIQGSAF
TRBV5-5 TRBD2 ASSLIAGGPTDTQY
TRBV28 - ASSLPTPDNSPLH
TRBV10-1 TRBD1 ASRFSRGKMNNSPLH
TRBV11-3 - ASSLEAGGGRSYNEQF
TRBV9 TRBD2 ASSGRIGAGALGEQY
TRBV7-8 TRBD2 ASSLDRQAGGSYEQY
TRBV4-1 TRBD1 ASSQGGTDKYEQY
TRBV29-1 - SVDPRAYEQY
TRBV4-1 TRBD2 ASSSRLAGGIMEETQY
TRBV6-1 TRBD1 ASSESRQGPAF
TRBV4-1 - ASSQEAVHSGNTIY
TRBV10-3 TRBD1 ATRDRGRLNTEAF
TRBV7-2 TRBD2 ASSVSGTSGRGQF
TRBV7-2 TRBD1 ASSRTGIGYT